This note documents a single TCR beta chain sequence. No antigen is known for it. No quality values exist for individual bases; no much larger clone is one base distant. The CDR3 regions of human TCRbeta chains were analyzed by immunosequencing. The authors' analysis ran thus. Repertoire TCRs were checked for matches against a reference library of SARS-CoV-2-specific TCRs that had been generated using the MIRA antigen-specificity platform. Breadth was defined as the fraction of unique TCRs that were SARS-CoV-2-associated, and depth was defined as the fraction of total T cells that were SARS-CoV-2-associated. Using the MIRA data, each spike-specific TCR was mapped to the spike region that the TCR reacts to and placed in a CD4 or CD8 class. Log10-transformed breadth and depth values were compared by one-way ANOVA with Sidak's multiple comparisons tests. The table comes from immuneACCESS by way of TCRdb, which keeps in-frame sequences with V and J called. Part of the clones is missing from these tables; in studies checked, under half for an unresolved V gene and the rest for unknown reasons. The DNA was the basis for D and trimming; V, J and clone size are from that table. Across this sample there are approximately 170,000 clones, with under 95% seen only once. Of the sample, about 4.5% is held by the ten largest clones.

The time point tag for this specimen amounts to: baseline before first vaccination. Vaccinee samples came from UK trials COV001 and COV002, including a single-blind randomized controlled phase 2/3 trial of AZD1222 (ChAdOx1 nCoV-19) in healthy adults. For TCRbeta chain sequencing, PBMC samples from trial participants were taken at day 0 and at day 28 after the second dose. The data belong to a study of T cell responses to AZD1222 COVID-19 vaccine (dated by TCRdb to about 2021). Background for the entire study: AZD1222 recipients given second doses at about 4 weeks or at about 12 weeks were pooled, since spike-specific TCR depth and breadth were not found to differ between the two schedules. TCR sequencing covered some 250 trial participants: 200 to 210 given two doses of AZD1222 and some 25 given two doses of MenACWY control vaccine. Trial participants were enrolled by age into 18-55, 56-69 and 70-plus year subgroups, with 148, 28 and 57 TCR-sequenced participants respectively.

What the research found in general, with its limitations: Because no day 14 peak-response samples were available, the repertoires could be characterized only after the peak T cell response. Spike-specific TCR breadth and depth rose significantly after two AZD1222 doses compared with day 0 and with MenACWY recipients. Participants were mostly white British, with more females than males. The authors suggested clonal diversity may have been underestimated. Reportedly, close to half of the unique spike-specific TCRs recognized epitopes lying outside the regions that are mutated in the B.1.351 and B.1.1.7 variants. The 56-69-year group was small, and its depth increase did not reach significance, likely because of low power. Only five to seven AZD1222 recipients were SARS-CoV-2 seropositive at baseline, limiting conclusions about previously exposed vaccinees. The whole spike protein was spanned by vaccine-associated CD4 TCRs, and dominant responses were seen in regions 160-218 and 743-854.

This material consisted of peripheral blood, taken on day 0 of AZD1222 vaccination. This receptor was taken from an adult in good health.

The encoded CDR3 is CAIEWTGGEDTGELFF. Here is the DNA: TGTGCCATCGAGTGGACAGGGGGCGAGGACACCGGGGAGCTGTTTTTT. The chain is assembled from TRBV10-3 and TRBJ2-2; TRBD1 fits 11 bases in the junction. V is pruned by 8 bases and J by 3 bases, leaving 8 bases of the junction without a gene match. In the germline V gene, CDR1 corresponds to ENHRY and CDR2 to SYGVKD. Counted from cysteine to phenylalanine, this CDR3 has 16 amino acids. The CDR3 DNA has 48 bases and is translated from base 1.